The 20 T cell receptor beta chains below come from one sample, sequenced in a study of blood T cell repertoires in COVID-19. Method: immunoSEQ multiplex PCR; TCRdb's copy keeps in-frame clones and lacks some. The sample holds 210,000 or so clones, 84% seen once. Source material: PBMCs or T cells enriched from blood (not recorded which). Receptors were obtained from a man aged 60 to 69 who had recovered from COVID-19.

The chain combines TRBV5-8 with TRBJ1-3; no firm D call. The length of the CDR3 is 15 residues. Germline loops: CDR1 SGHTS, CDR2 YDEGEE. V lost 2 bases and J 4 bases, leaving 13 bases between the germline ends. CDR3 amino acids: CASSFRSAEGNTIYF. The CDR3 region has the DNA TGTGCCAGCAGCTTTCGGAGCGCCGAAGGAAACACCATATATTTT.

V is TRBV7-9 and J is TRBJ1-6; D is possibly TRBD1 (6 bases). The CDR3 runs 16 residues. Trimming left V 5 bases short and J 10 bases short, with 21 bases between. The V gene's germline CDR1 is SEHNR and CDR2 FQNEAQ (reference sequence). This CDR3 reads CASSHSRGGLLSPLHF. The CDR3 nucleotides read TGTGCCAGCAGCCATTCCCGGGGGGGCCTACTATCACCCCTCCACTTT.

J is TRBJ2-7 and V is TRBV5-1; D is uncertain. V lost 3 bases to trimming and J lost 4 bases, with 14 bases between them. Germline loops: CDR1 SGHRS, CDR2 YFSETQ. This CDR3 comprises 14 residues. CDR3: CASSSAGSGYEQYF. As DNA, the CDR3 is TGCGCCAGCAGCTCGGCCGGGTCTGGGTACGAGCAGTACTTC. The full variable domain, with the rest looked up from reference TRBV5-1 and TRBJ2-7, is KAGVTQTPRYLIKTRGQQVTLSCSPISGHRSVSWYQQTPGQGLQFLFEYFSETQRNKGNFPGRFSGRQFSNSRSEMNVSTLELGDSALYLCASSSAGSGYEQYFGPGTRLTVT.

The CDR3 protein is CASFQTGSRETQYF. As DNA, the CDR3 is TGCGCCAGCTTCCAAACAGGGAGTCGGGAGACCCAGTACTTC. V gene TRBV5-1 combines with J gene TRBJ2-5; maybe TRBD1 (6 bases). Germline V lookup: CDR1 SGHRS, CDR2 YFSETQ. V gave up 7 bases and J gave up 5 bases, with 18 bases separating them. The CDR3 length is 14 residues.

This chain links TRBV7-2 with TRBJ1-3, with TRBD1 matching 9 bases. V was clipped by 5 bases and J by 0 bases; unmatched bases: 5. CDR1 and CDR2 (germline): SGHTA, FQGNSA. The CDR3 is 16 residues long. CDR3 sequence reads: CASSPRDRVSGNTIYF. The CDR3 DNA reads TGTGCCAGCAGCCCCAGGGACAGGGTCTCTGGAAACACCATATATTTT.

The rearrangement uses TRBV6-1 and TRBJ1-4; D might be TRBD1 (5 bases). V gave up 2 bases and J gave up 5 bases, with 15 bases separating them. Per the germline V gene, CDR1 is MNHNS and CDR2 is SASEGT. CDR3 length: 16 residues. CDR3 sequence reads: CASSEIRGRGNEKLFF. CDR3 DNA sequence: TGTGCCAGCAGTGAAATTCGAGGGCGGGGGAATGAAAAACTGTTTTTT.

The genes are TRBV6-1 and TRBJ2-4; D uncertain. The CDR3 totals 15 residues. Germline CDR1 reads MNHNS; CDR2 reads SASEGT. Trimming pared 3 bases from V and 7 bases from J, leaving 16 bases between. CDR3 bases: TGTGCCAGCAGTGACACCCGCCCCCCGCGGAACATTCAGTACTTC. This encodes CASSDTRPPRNIQYF.

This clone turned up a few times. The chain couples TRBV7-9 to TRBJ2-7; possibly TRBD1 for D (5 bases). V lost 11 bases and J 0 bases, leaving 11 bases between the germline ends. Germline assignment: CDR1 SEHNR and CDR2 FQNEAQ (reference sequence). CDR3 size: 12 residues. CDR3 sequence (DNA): TGTGCCGCAGGGCCCAACTCCTACGAGCAGTACTTC. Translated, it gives CAAGPNSYEQYF. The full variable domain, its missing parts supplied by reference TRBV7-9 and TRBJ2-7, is DTGVSQNPRHKITKRGQNVTFRCDPISEHNRLYWYRQTLGQGPEFLTYFQNEAQLEKSRLLSDRFSAERPKGSFSTLEIQRTEQGDSAMYLCAAGPNSYEQYFGPGTRLTVT.

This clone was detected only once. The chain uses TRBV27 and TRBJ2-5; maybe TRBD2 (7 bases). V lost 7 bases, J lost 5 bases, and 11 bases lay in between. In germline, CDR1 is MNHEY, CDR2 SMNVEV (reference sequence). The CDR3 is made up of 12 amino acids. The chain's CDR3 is CASTGGEETQYF. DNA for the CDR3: TGTGCCAGCACGGGGGGCGAGGAGACCCAGTACTTC.

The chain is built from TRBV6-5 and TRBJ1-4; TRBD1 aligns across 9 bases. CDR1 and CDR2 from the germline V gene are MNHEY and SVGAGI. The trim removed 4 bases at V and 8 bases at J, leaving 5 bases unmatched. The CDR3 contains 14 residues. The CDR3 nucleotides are TGTGCCAGCAGTTCACAGGGGGCTCGAGAAAAACTGTTTTTT. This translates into CASSSQGAREKLFF.

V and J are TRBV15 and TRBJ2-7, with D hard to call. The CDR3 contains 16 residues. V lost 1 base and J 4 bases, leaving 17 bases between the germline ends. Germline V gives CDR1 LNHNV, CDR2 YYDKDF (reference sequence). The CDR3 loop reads CATSRGGTVASYEQYF. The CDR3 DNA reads TGTGCCACCAGCAGAGGTGGCACAGTTGCATCTTACGAGCAGTACTTC.

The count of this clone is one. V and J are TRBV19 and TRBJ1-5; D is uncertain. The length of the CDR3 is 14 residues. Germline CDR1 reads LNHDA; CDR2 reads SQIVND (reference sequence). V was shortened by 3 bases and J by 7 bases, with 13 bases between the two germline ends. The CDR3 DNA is TGTGCCAGTAGTATTCTCGGGATCAAGCAGCCCCAGCATTTT. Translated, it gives CASSILGIKQPQHF.

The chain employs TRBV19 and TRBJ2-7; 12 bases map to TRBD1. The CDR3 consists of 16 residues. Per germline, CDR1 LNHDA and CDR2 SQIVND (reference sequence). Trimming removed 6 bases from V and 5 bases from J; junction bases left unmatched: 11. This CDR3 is CASSSGTGGRGNEQYF. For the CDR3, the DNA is TGTGCCAGTAGCTCCGGGACAGGGGGCCGAGGGAACGAGCAGTACTTC.

DNA for the CDR3: TGTGCCAGCAGTGGAGACAGGGGTGAAGCTTTCTTT. It codes for CASSGDRGEAFF. The chain uses TRBV2 and TRBJ1-1; 8 nucleotides match TRBD1. Germline loops: CDR1 SNHLY, CDR2 FYNNEI. J lost 7 bases, V lost 4 bases, and 2 bases had no gene match. The CDR3 runs 12 residues. The variable domain in full, completed from reference TRBV2 and TRBJ1-1, reads EPEVTQTPSHQVTQMGQEVILRCVPISNHLYFYWYRQILGQKVEFLVSFYNNEISEKSEIFDDQFSVERPDGSNFTLKIRSTKLEDSAMYFCASSGDRGEAFFGQGTRLTVV.

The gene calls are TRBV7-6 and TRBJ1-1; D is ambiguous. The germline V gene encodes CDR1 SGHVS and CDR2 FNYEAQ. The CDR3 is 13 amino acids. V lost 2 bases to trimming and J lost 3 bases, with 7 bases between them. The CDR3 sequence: CASSLQADTEAFF. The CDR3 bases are TGTGCCAGCAGCTTACAGGCAGACACTGAAGCTTTCTTT.

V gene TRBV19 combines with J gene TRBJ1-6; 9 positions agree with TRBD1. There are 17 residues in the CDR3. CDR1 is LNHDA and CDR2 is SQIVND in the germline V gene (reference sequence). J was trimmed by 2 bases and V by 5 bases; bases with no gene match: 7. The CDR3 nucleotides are TGTGCCAGTAGTCTAGGGACAGGGAGCACCTATAATTCACCCCTCCACTTT. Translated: CASSLGTGSTYNSPLHF.

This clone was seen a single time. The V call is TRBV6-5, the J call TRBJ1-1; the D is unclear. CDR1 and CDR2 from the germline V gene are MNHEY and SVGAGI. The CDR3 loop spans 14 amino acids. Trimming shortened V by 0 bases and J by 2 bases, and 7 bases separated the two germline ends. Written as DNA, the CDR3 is TGTGCCAGCAGTTACTCCGCGCGCAACACTGAAGCTTTCTTT. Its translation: CASSYSARNTEAFF.

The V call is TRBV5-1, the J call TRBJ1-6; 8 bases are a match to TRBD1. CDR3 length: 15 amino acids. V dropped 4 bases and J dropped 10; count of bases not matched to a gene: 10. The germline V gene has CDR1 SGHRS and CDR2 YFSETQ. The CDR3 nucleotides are TGCGCCAGCAGCCAAGAGACAGGGGTCGACTCACCCCTCCACTTT. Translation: CASSQETGVDSPLHF.

CDR3 nucleotide sequence: TGTGCCTGGAGCTCGCCCGGGACAGGCTATCAGCCCCAGCATTTT. Amino acids: CAWSSPGTGYQPQHF. The V gene is TRBV30, the J gene TRBJ1-5, with 8 bases identical to TRBD1. V shed 3 bases, J shed 5 bases, and the junction held 9 bases outside the gene matches. CDR3 length equals 15 residues. Per germline, CDR1 GTSNPN and CDR2 SVGIG (reference sequence).

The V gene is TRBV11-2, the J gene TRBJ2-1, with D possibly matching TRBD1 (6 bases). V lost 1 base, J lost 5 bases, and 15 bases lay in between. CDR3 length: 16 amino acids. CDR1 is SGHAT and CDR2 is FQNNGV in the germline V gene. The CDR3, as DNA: TGTGCCAGCAGCTTAGCCCTCGGGACAATTGACAATGAGCAGTTCTTC. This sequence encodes CASSLALGTIDNEQFF.